The present T cell receptor (beta chain) was sequenced within a study of cytomegalovirus exposure and HLA in healthy donors. Study results and caveats: Some TCR beta chains (roughly 160 of them) were listed as cytomegalovirus-associated.

Concerning this clone: What it binds is not known.

TCRdb's table, derived via immunoSEQ multiplex PCR, lists solely in-frame clones and lacks some. The sample consists of about 160,000 clones, roughly 89% of them appearing once. The germline V and J ends were trimmed by 3 bases and 0 bases, with 13 bases remaining between them. Germline CDR1 reads WNHNN; CDR2 reads SYGVQD (reference sequence). CDR3 length: 16 amino acids. V usage is TRBV10-1 and J usage is TRBJ2-3; TRBD2 might be the D (5 bases). The specimen sequenced was PBMCs. The TCR sequence derives from a man between 18 and 35 years old in good health and CMV-seropositive. CDR3 protein: CASSETPGISTDTQYF. CDR3 nucleotides: TGCGCCAGCAGTGAAACCCCCGGGATAAGCACAGATACGCAGTATTTT.